A single sample is the source of the 13 T cell receptor beta chains below, sequenced in a study of blood T cell repertoires in COVID-19. TCRdb's copy holds only in-frame clones and misses some; the assay was immunoSEQ multiplex PCR. The sample holds approximately 470,000 clones, about nine tenths seen once. Sequenced material: PBMCs or T cells enriched from blood (not recorded which). These receptor sequences come from a woman between 18 and 30 years old who had recovered from COVID-19.

The J gene is TRBJ1-2, the V gene TRBV7-8, with D possibly being TRBD1 (5 bases). CDR1 is SGHVS, CDR2 FQNEAQ, per germline. The germline V and J ends were trimmed by 5 bases and 4 bases, with 26 bases remaining between them. This CDR3 region has 18 residues. CDR3 sequence: CASSIQRMVDNSGYGYTF. The CDR3 region has the DNA TGTGCCAGCAGCATCCAAAGAATGGTGGACAATAGCGGCTATGGCTACACCTTC. The variable domain in full, completed from reference TRBV7-8 and TRBJ1-2, reads GAGVSQSPRYKVAKRGQDVALRCDPISGHVSLFWYQQALGQGPEFLTYFQNEAQLDKSGLPSDRFFAERPEGSVSTLKIQRTQQEDSAVYLCASSIQRMVDNSGYGYTFGSGTRLTVV.

The chain combines TRBV28 with TRBJ2-5; 7 bases fit TRBD2. Germline CDR1 and CDR2: MDHEN and SYDVKM. The trim removed 3 bases at V and 5 bases at J, leaving 9 bases unmatched. This CDR3 spans 15 amino acids. Here the CDR3 reads CASSFPRGGQETQYF. In DNA, the CDR3 is TGTGCCAGCAGTTTTCCCCGCGGGGGTCAGGAGACCCAGTACTTC.

V usage is TRBV4-1 and J usage is TRBJ1-4; 10 bases agree with TRBD1. The CDR3 covers 16 residues. CDR1 is MGHRA, CDR2 YSYEKL, per germline. V dropped 0 bases and J dropped 8; count of bases not matched to a gene: 6. In DNA, the CDR3 is TGCGCCAGCAGCCAAGATTGGACAGGGGGAGAGGAAAAACTGTTTTTT. The encoded protein is CASSQDWTGGEEKLFF.

The chain uses TRBV9 and TRBJ2-7, with 13 bases matching TRBD2. The V gene's germline CDR1 is SGDLS and CDR2 YYNGEE. V shed 4 bases and J 4 bases; nucleotides not matched to a gene: 5. CDR3 length: 15 residues. CDR3 amino acids: CASSPSTSGGYEQYF. The CDR3 DNA is TGTGCCAGCAGCCCGTCGACTAGCGGGGGGTACGAGCAGTACTTC.

The J gene is TRBJ2-1, the V gene TRBV10-3, with D possibly matching TRBD2 (6 bases). Trimming took 4 bases from V and 4 from J, leaving 20 bases between them. CDR1 is ENHRY, CDR2 SYGVKD, per germline. This CDR3 is built from 17 residues. CDR3 protein: CAISVTQTPGTYNEQFF. The DNA for the CDR3 is TGTGCCATCAGTGTGACCCAAACTCCCGGGACTTACAATGAGCAGTTCTTC.

V gene TRBV27 combines with J gene TRBJ2-5; D may be TRBD2 (6 bases). V was trimmed by 6 bases and J by 1 base, leaving 21 bases between them. This CDR3 contains 17 residues. CDR1 is MNHEY and CDR2 is SMNVEV in the germline V gene (reference sequence). CDR3 in DNA: TGTGCCAGCAGCTCGTGGGTTGGAGCGGGCATCCAAGAGACCCAGTACTTC. Amino acid sequence: CASSSWVGAGIQETQYF.

The CDR3 sequence is CASSGDRGHGEAFF. The CDR3 coding sequence is TGTGCCAGCAGTGGGGACAGGGGGCACGGTGAAGCTTTCTTT. The chain is built from TRBV2 and TRBJ1-1, with 12 bases fitting TRBD1. The V gene's germline CDR1 is SNHLY and CDR2 FYNNEI. The CDR3 is 14 amino acids. Trimming at V came to 4 bases and at J to 7 bases, leaving 4 bases not matched to a gene.

This clone has a single count. The chain uses TRBV20-1 and TRBJ2-1, with 10 bases lining up with TRBD2. Per the germline V gene, CDR1 is DFQATT and CDR2 is SNEGSKA (reference sequence). The CDR3 loop spans 16 amino acids. Unmatched junction bases numbered 9, after V lost 3 bases and J lost 4 bases. The CDR3 region has the DNA TGCAGTGCTAGTGGGGCTAGCGGGGGCAGGTACAATGAGCAGTTCTTC. This sequence encodes CSASGASGGRYNEQFF.

The chain joins TRBV5-1 to TRBJ1-3; perhaps TRBD1 as D (6 bases). Germline V gene sequence: CDR1 SGHRS, CDR2 YFSETQ. V was clipped by 0 bases and J by 4 bases, with 11 bases between them. The CDR3 spans 15 residues. This CDR3 reads CASSLETGTGNTIYF. Written as DNA, the CDR3 is TGCGCCAGCAGCTTGGAAACAGGGACGGGAAACACCATATATTTT. The variable domain in full, with the rest retrieved from reference TRBV5-1 and TRBJ1-3, is KAGVTQTPRYLIKTRGQQVTLSCSPISGHRSVSWYQQTPGQGLQFLFEYFSETQRNKGNFPGRFSGRQFSNSRSEMNVSTLELGDSALYLCASSLETGTGNTIYFGEGSWLTVV.

The CDR3 DNA sequence: TGTGCCAGTAAGGTGGCAGGGGGACTCCTAGTCACCTTC. Its translation: CASKVAGGLLVTF. The chain joins TRBV19 to TRBJ1-2; 7 bases line up with TRBD1. The V segment lost 7 bases and the J segment 13 bases; nucleotides outside the gene matches: 15. Germline values: CDR1 LNHDA, CDR2 SQIVND (reference sequence). The CDR3 totals 13 residues.

J is TRBJ1-1 and V is TRBV18; a possible D gene is TRBD1 (6 bases). The CDR3 runs to 15 residues. Per germline, CDR1 KGHSH and CDR2 LQKENI. Deletions cut 5 bases from V and 5 bases from J, with 18 bases between. CDR3 residues: CASSLTEGGRTEAFF. CDR3 bases: TGTGCCAGCTCATTGACTGAGGGGGGGAGGACTGAAGCTTTCTTT.

The chain has TRBV3-1 (or the pseudogene TRBV3-2) and TRBJ1-2; 8 nucleotides align to TRBD1. In germline, CDR1 is LGHDT, CDR2 YNNKEL (reference sequence). The CDR3 totals 16 residues. V shed 0 bases, J shed 6 bases, and the junction held 9 bases outside the gene matches. CDR3 nucleotide sequence: TGTGCCAGCAGCCAAGACAGGGGGCTGTCGCTTGATGGCTACACCTTC. Protein: CASSQDRGLSLDGYTF.

This chain joins TRBV19 and TRBJ2-1; 8 nucleotides align to TRBD2. V lost 3 bases, J lost 6 bases, and 4 bases stayed unmatched. Germline assignment: CDR1 LNHDA and CDR2 SQIVND (reference sequence). This CDR3 comprises 14 residues. The CDR3 sequence: CASSIRLAGNEQFF. CDR3 bases: TGTGCCAGTAGTATTAGGCTAGCGGGCAATGAGCAGTTCTTC.